These 28 T cell receptor beta chains originate from one sample sequenced in a study of blood T cell repertoires in COVID-19. Measured with immunoSEQ multiplex PCR; TCRdb has only the in-frame clones, and not every one. The sample shows 330,000 or so clones, around nine tenths of them seen only once. Sample: PBMCs or T cells enriched from blood (not recorded which). Receptors were obtained from a man younger than 40 who had recovered from COVID-19.

The rearrangement links TRBV7-8 to TRBJ1-5; perhaps TRBD1 as D (6 bases). Per germline, CDR1 SGHVS and CDR2 FQNEAQ. The CDR3 length is 15 residues. Trimming pared 5 bases from V and 0 bases from J, leaving 11 bases between. DNA for the CDR3: TGTGCCAGCAGCCCACAGGGTCTTAGCAATCAGCCCCAGCATTTT. Encoded protein: CASSPQGLSNQPQHF.

This chain links TRBV5-6 with TRBJ1-5; 7 nucleotides align to TRBD1. V trimming: 3 bases; J trimming: 6 bases; junction bases outside the gene matches: 15. This CDR3 contains 17 residues. Per the germline V gene, CDR1 is SGHDT and CDR2 is YYEEEE. CDR3 sequence (DNA): TGTGCCAGCAGCTGGTCACAGGGGAGAACGGGGCGTCAGCCCCAGCATTTT. Translating it yields CASSWSQGRTGRQPQHF.

The DNA of the CDR3 is TGTGCCAGCAGGCAACAGGTTAACACTGAAGCTTTCTTT. Amino acids: CASRQQVNTEAFF. This rearrangement joins TRBV12-3 or TRBV12-4 to TRBJ1-1; perhaps TRBD1 as D (5 bases). The CDR3 spans 13 residues. V dropped 6 bases and J dropped 2 bases, with 10 bases sitting between them.

The genes are TRBV7-2 and TRBJ1-1; D is ambiguous. Looked up from germline, CDR1 is SGHTA and CDR2 is FQGNSA. V shed 5 bases and J shed 4 bases, with 11 bases lying between them. There are 13 residues in the CDR3. CDR3 loop: CASSIGLLTEAFF. CDR3 DNA sequence: TGTGCCAGCAGCATCGGACTGCTCACTGAAGCTTTCTTT.

This sequence joins TRBV9 and TRBJ2-3; D is unresolved. Germline-derived CDR1 and CDR2 are SGDLS and YYNGEE. The CDR3 has 14 amino acids. V lost 0 bases to trimming and J lost 2 bases, with 7 bases between them. CDR3 protein: CASSVGAHTDTQYF. For the CDR3, the DNA is TGTGCCAGCAGCGTAGGGGCTCACACAGATACGCAGTATTTT.

The chain uses TRBV5-1 and TRBJ2-1; 10 bases match TRBD2. Looked up from germline, CDR1 is SGHRS and CDR2 is YFSETQ. V trimming: 4 bases; J trimming: 0 bases; junction bases outside the gene matches: 7. The CDR3 contains 17 residues. The CDR3 coding sequence is TGCGCCAGCAGCGCAGGACTAGCGGCGAGCTCCTACAATGAGCAGTTCTTC. The encoded protein is CASSAGLAASSYNEQFF.

This chain connects TRBV27 to TRBJ1-2; the D is unclear. This CDR3 spans 15 amino acids. With 3 bases removed from V and 1 base from J, the gap between germline ends came to 12 bases. Germline V lookup: CDR1 MNHEY, CDR2 SMNVEV (reference sequence). This CDR3 is CASSFRSGFNYGYTF. In DNA form, the CDR3 reads TGTGCCAGCAGTTTCAGGTCGGGGTTTAACTATGGCTACACCTTC.

The rearrangement uses TRBV19 and TRBJ1-2; 7 positions agree with TRBD1. Germline V gives CDR1 LNHDA, CDR2 SQIVND (reference sequence). V lost 6 bases, J lost 5 bases, and 9 bases stayed unmatched. The CDR3 consists of 14 residues. The CDR3 DNA is TGTGCCAGTAGCACAGGGGATGGCTTATATGGCTACACCTTC. Translation: CASSTGDGLYGYTF.

The chain recombines TRBV7-9 with TRBJ2-5, with 10 bases fitting TRBD2. This CDR3 spans 15 amino acids. V trimming: 0 bases; J trimming: 4 bases; junction bases outside the gene matches: 2. The germline CDR1 and CDR2 sequences are SEHNR and FQNEAQ (reference sequence). Here the CDR3 DNA reads TGTGCCAGCAGCTTAGCAGCGGGGGGGTCAGAGACCCAGTACTTC. Its translation is CASSLAAGGSETQYF. The complete variable domain, with remaining parts taken from reference TRBV7-9 and TRBJ2-5, reads DTGVSQNPRHKITKRGQNVTFRCDPISEHNRLYWYRQTLGQGPEFLTYFQNEAQLEKSRLLSDRFSAERPKGSFSTLEIQRTEQGDSAMYLCASSLAAGGSETQYFGPGTRLLVL.

This sequence joins TRBV2 and TRBJ1-6; no clear D gene. This CDR3 contains 15 residues. V was shortened by 4 bases and J by 2 bases, with 9 bases between the two germline ends. Per germline, CDR1 SNHLY and CDR2 FYNNEI. The CDR3 coding sequence is TGTGCCAGCAGTGCAGGCAGGACCTATAATTCACCCCTCCACTTT. This gives the protein CASSAGRTYNSPLHF.

The chain joins TRBV20-1 to TRBJ2-7, with a possible D match to TRBD1 (6 bases). CDR1 DFQATT and CDR2 SNEGSKA come from the germline V gene (reference sequence). Trimming removed 3 bases at V and 2 bases at J, with 11 bases between. The CDR3 extends over 13 amino acids. CDR3 nucleotide sequence: TGCAGTGCTAGTGACAGGCCTACCTACGAGCAGTACTTC. Translation gives CSASDRPTYEQYF.

This chain uses TRBV5-8 with TRBJ1-5; TRBD1 agrees at 10 bases. The V segment lost 4 bases and the J segment 4 bases; nucleotides outside the gene matches: 5. CDR1 is SGHTS, CDR2 YDEGEE, per germline. The CDR3 runs to 15 residues. CDR3 coding DNA: TGTGCCAGCAGCCCCCAGGGACAGGGGAATCAGCCCCAGCATTTT. It codes for CASSPQGQGNQPQHF.

The rearrangement joins TRBV19 to TRBJ2-7; 7 bases align to TRBD1. CDR3 size: 13 residues. V lost 5 bases and J lost 7; bases outside the gene matches: 8. Germline V gene data show CDR1 as LNHDA and CDR2 as SQIVND (reference sequence). The CDR3 DNA follows: TGTGCCAGTAGTCTGAGTTACAGGGGAGAGCAGTACTTC. Residues: CASSLSYRGEQYF. The variable domain in full, with the rest retrieved from reference TRBV19 and TRBJ2-7, is DGGITQSPKYLFRKEGQNVTLSCEQNLNHDAMYWYRQDPGQGLRLIYYSQIVNDFQKGDIAEGYSVSREKKESFPLTVTSAQKNPTAFYLCASSLSYRGEQYFGPGTRLTVT.

Within the sample, this clone is medium-sized. The rearrangement links TRBV6-1 to TRBJ2-5; D is perhaps TRBD2 (6 bases). Trimming removed 1 base at V and 1 base at J, with 16 bases between. CDR3 size: 17 residues. The germline V gene has CDR1 MNHNS and CDR2 SASEGT. The CDR3 protein is CASSEGAGAGPQETQYF. The DNA of the CDR3 is TGTGCCAGCAGTGAAGGAGCGGGTGCAGGGCCCCAAGAGACCCAGTACTTC.

This rearrangement joins TRBV3-1 (or the pseudogene TRBV3-2) to TRBJ1-4; maybe TRBD1 (5 bases). Between the trimmed V and J ends, which lost 1 base and 8 bases, there was a span of 11 bases. This CDR3 is 14 amino acids long. CDR1 LGHDT and CDR2 YNNKEL come from the germline V gene (reference sequence). Here the CDR3 reads CASSQAMGLEKLFF. The CDR3 nucleotides read TGTGCCAGCAGCCAAGCGATGGGGCTGGAAAAACTGTTTTTT.

This chain connects TRBV10-3 to TRBJ2-1; maybe TRBD2 (7 bases). Germline loops: CDR1 ENHRY, CDR2 SYGVKD. This CDR3 has 15 residues. Trimming left V 7 bases short and J 9 bases short, with 22 bases between. The CDR3 DNA reads TGTGCCATCACCCCAGTTGCGGGGGCCGGCGGTGAGCAGTTCTTC. As protein: CAITPVAGAGGEQFF.

The rearrangement links TRBV30 to TRBJ2-7; tentative D call: TRBD1 (6 bases). CDR1 is GTSNPN and CDR2 is SVGIG in the germline V gene (reference sequence). The CDR3 length is 13 residues. V lost 2 bases and J 2 bases, leaving 10 bases between the germline ends. CDR3 in amino acids: CAWSKTGTYEQYF. DNA of the CDR3: TGTGCCTGGAGTAAAACAGGGACCTACGAGCAGTACTTC.

The chain couples TRBV3-1 (or the pseudogene TRBV3-2) to TRBJ1-2; 10 bases are a match to TRBD1. Germline assignment: CDR1 LGHDT and CDR2 YNNKEL (reference sequence). CDR3 length equals 16 residues. V lost 0 bases and J lost 3; bases outside the gene matches: 4. CDR3 sequence (DNA): TGTGCCAGCAGCCAAGATTGGACAGGGGGATACTATGGCTACACCTTC. This codes for CASSQDWTGGYYGYTF.

This chain joins TRBV4-1 and TRBJ1-2; weak D call: TRBD1 (5 bases). This CDR3 has 14 residues. Trimming stripped 0 bases from V and 7 bases from J, with 12 bases between. Per germline, CDR1 MGHRA and CDR2 YSYEKL. CDR3 bases: TGCGCCAGCAGCCAAGAGGGGCAGGCATCTGGCTACACCTTC. Residues: CASSQEGQASGYTF.

The V gene is TRBV19, the J gene TRBJ2-1; 8 bases agree with TRBD2. The germline CDR1 and CDR2 sequences are LNHDA and SQIVND (reference sequence). CDR3 length equals 13 residues. Trimming at V came to 10 bases and at J to 8 bases, leaving 10 bases not matched to a gene. The CDR3 reads CATSNGGGYEQFF. CDR3 sequence (DNA): TGTGCCACCTCAAACGGGGGGGGATATGAGCAGTTCTTC.

The chain links TRBV19 to TRBJ1-3; D may be TRBD1 (5 bases). With 3 bases removed from V and 4 bases from J, the gap between germline ends came to 13 bases. CDR3 length equals 15 residues. Germline values: CDR1 LNHDA, CDR2 SQIVND (reference sequence). In DNA, the CDR3 is TGTGCCAGTAGTATCGGGGGGATTAAAGGAAACACCATATATTTT. Protein sequence: CASSIGGIKGNTIYF.

The V call is TRBV29-1, the J call TRBJ1-2; 10 bases map to TRBD1. The trim removed 3 bases at V and 7 bases at J, leaving 5 bases unmatched. CDR1 is SQVTM, CDR2 ANQGSEA, per germline. The CDR3 has 13 residues. The CDR3: CSVEIRTGGGYTF. The CDR3 region has the DNA TGCAGCGTTGAGATTCGGACAGGGGGTGGCTACACCTTC.

The CDR3 DNA sequence: TGTGCCAGCAGCCAAGATTGGGGTAGCGGGGCTTCAGATACGCAGTATTTT. Translation: CASSQDWGSGASDTQYF. This sequence joins TRBV4-2 and TRBJ2-3; 8 nucleotides line up with TRBD2. J gave up 4 bases and V 0 bases, and 9 bases lay outside the gene matches. The CDR3 sequence is 17 residues long. The germline V gene has CDR1 LGHNA and CDR2 YNFKEQ.

The chain has TRBV28 and TRBJ1-4, with D perhaps matching TRBD1 (5 bases). Germline V gene data show CDR1 as MDHEN and CDR2 as SYDVKM. The CDR3 consists of 14 residues. V lost 8 bases and J 7 bases, leaving 17 bases between the germline ends. The DNA of the CDR3 is TGTGCCAGCGGACCCCAGGGAGGGAGTGAAAAACTGTTTTTT. Translating it yields CASGPQGGSEKLFF.

The V and J genes are TRBV11-2 and TRBJ2-1, with D tentatively TRBD1 (6 bases). Trimming cost V 3 bases and J 8 bases, with 26 bases left between them. The V gene's germline CDR1 is SGHAT and CDR2 FQNNGV. The CDR3 is made up of 18 amino acids. The CDR3 coding sequence is TGTGCCAGCAGCTTCGGCAGGGGTGCCCGTCCCCCCAGCGATGAGCAGTTCTTC. Its protein is CASSFGRGARPPSDEQFF.

The rearrangement uses TRBV24-1 and TRBJ2-3; 8 bases are a match to TRBD1. Germline loops: CDR1 KGHDR, CDR2 SFDVKD. There are 15 residues in the CDR3. V lost 1 base to trimming and J lost 4 bases; unmatched junction nucleotides: 3. In DNA, the CDR3 is TGTGCCACCAGTGATTTTACAGGGGGGTCAGATACGCAGTATTTT. This sequence encodes CATSDFTGGSDTQYF.

This chain connects TRBV4-1 to TRBJ2-1, with 13 bases aligning to TRBD2. The CDR3 contains 17 residues. Per germline, CDR1 MGHRA and CDR2 YSYEKL. V lost 4 bases, J lost 4 bases, and 7 bases stayed unmatched. The CDR3 loop reads CASSPPPTSGGYNEQFF. CDR3 DNA: TGCGCCAGCAGCCCCCCCCCGACTAGCGGGGGGTACAATGAGCAGTTCTTC.

This clone appeared once. The V and J genes are TRBV28 and TRBJ1-5; 9 bases match TRBD1. The V gene's germline CDR1 is MDHEN and CDR2 SYDVKM. After removal of 5 bases from V and 2 bases from J, the junction contained 13 bases not matched to a gene. The CDR3 is made up of 18 amino acids. The CDR3 coding sequence is TGTGCCAGCAGTGAGGGATTCTCGGGACAGGGTGGCAATCAGCCCCAGCATTTT. Translating it yields CASSEGFSGQGGNQPQHF.